One TCR beta chain is described in this entry. Original analysis: Counts of nucleated cells, estimated from reference gene primer amplification, were obtained. The repertoire was sequenced with immunoSEQ multiplex PCR; TCRdb's copy has only in-frame clones and lacks some. D and trimming come from the DNA, and the V and J calls and clone size come from that table. The repertoire consists of around 220,000 clones, with roughly 80% occurring once and the leading ten covering around 9.3%. This CDR3 comprises 15 residues. CDR1 is SNHLY and CDR2 is FYNNEI in the germline V gene. V lost 4 bases and J 1 base, leaving 10 bases between the germline ends. This specimen comes from a study of blood T cell repertoires in COVID-19. Study summary: The study drew acute and convalescent COVID-19 samples from the United States, Italy and Spain.

Sequencing was carried out using peripheral blood. The chain joins TRBV2 to TRBJ2-2, with D possibly TRBD1 on 5 matching bases. The receptor was derived from a woman older than 75 with acute or convalescent COVID-19. The CDR3 is CASSVRQGNTGELFF. The CDR3 DNA follows: TGTGCCAGCAGTGTGAGGCAGGGGAACACCGGGGAGCTGTTTTTT.